This is a list of T cell receptor beta chains from one sample in a study of shared clonotypes between healthy human individuals. Sequencing was performed with immunoSEQ multiplex PCR; in TCRdb, only in-frame clones are kept and a portion is missing. Among about 480,000 clones, more than 65% were seen once, and the ten largest hold approximately 12%. The sequencing input was PBMCs. These receptor sequences come from a woman aged 40-49 years in good health. Some clones in this sample may be carry-over from other donors' samples. The CDR3 runs from the conserved cysteine through the conserved F or W. Fields, in order: J gene, D gene, clone size, V gene, CDR3 protein, CDR3 DNA. The D gene is left open where the match is weak. Some rows mark clone size as missing; the rest say once, few, many or name a class of expanded clone.

j_call: TRBJ2-7; d_call: -; clone_size: -; v_call: TRBV4-2; cdr3_aa: CASSQQSDSSYEQYF; cdr3_nt: TGTGCCAGCAGCCAACAATCCGATAGCTCCTACGAGCAGTACTTC
j_call: TRBJ2-3; d_call: -; clone_size: once; v_call: TRBV18; cdr3_aa: CASSPLIEPADTQYF; cdr3_nt: TGTGCCAGCTCACCACTAATCGAGCCGGCAGATACGCAGTATTTT
j_call: TRBJ2-7; d_call: -; clone_size: -; v_call: TRBV5-1; cdr3_aa: CASSLFGHRREQYF; cdr3_nt: TGCGCCAGCAGCTTGTTTGGCCACCGGCGCGAGCAGTACTTC
j_call: TRBJ2-5; d_call: -; clone_size: -; v_call: TRBV6-5; cdr3_aa: CASSFTRGYQETQYF; cdr3_nt: TGTGCCAGCAGTTTCACCCGAGGGTACCAAGAGACCCAGTACTTC
j_call: TRBJ1-3; d_call: TRBD1; clone_size: -; v_call: TRBV28; cdr3_aa: CASSLKQGSSGNTIYF; cdr3_nt: TGTGCCAGCAGCCTAAAACAGGGGAGCTCTGGAAACACCATATATTTT
j_call: TRBJ2-7; d_call: TRBD2; clone_size: few; v_call: TRBV6-5; cdr3_aa: CASRSTSGASYEQYF; cdr3_nt: TGTGCCAGCAGATCGACTAGCGGGGCATCCTACGAGCAGTACTTC
j_call: TRBJ2-7; d_call: -; clone_size: -; v_call: TRBV27; cdr3_aa: CASINSQDSYEQYF; cdr3_nt: TGTGCCAGCATCAATTCTCAGGATTCCTACGAGCAGTACTTC
j_call: TRBJ2-7; d_call: TRBD1; clone_size: -; v_call: TRBV6-1; cdr3_aa: CASSEGQGSSYEQYF; cdr3_nt: TGTGCCAGCAGCGAGGGACAGGGTAGCTCCTACGAGCAGTACTTC
j_call: TRBJ2-6; d_call: -; clone_size: -; v_call: TRBV5-4; cdr3_aa: CASSRMDRSSGANVLTF; cdr3_nt: TGTGCCAGCAGCAGGATGGACAGATCCTCTGGGGCCAACGTCCTGACTTTC
j_call: TRBJ1-3; d_call: -; clone_size: -; v_call: TRBV7-2; cdr3_aa: CASSYRHGNTIYF; cdr3_nt: TGTGCCAGCAGCTACAGGCATGGAAACACCATATATTTT
j_call: TRBJ1-2; d_call: -; clone_size: few; v_call: TRBV7-9; cdr3_aa: CASSLGGSAELGYGYTF; cdr3_nt: TGTGCCAGCAGCCTGGGGGGATCGGCTGAGTTGGGCTATGGCTACACCTTC
j_call: TRBJ2-4; d_call: -; clone_size: -; v_call: TRBV21-1; cdr3_aa: CASSNPTAGGCKNIQYF; cdr3_nt: TGTGCCAGCAGCAACCCTACGGCGGGAGGGTGCAAAAACATTCAGTACTTC
j_call: TRBJ2-1; d_call: -; clone_size: -; v_call: TRBV14; cdr3_aa: CASSQDWESSYNEQFF; cdr3_nt: TGTGCCAGCAGCCAAGATTGGGAAAGCTCCTACAATGAGCAGTTCTTC
j_call: TRBJ2-7; d_call: TRBD2; clone_size: many; v_call: TRBV6-1; cdr3_aa: CASKVGGGSYEQYF; cdr3_nt: TGTGCCAGCAAGGTCGGCGGCGGGAGCTACGAGCAGTACTTC
j_call: TRBJ2-3; d_call: -; clone_size: -; v_call: TRBV2; cdr3_aa: CASSEADTQYF; cdr3_nt: TGTGCCAGCAGTGAAGCAGATACGCAGTATTTT
j_call: TRBJ1-5; d_call: -; clone_size: -; v_call: TRBV7-3; cdr3_aa: CASSSDLNQPQHF; cdr3_nt: TGTGCCAGCAGCTCGGACCTCAATCAGCCCCAGCATTTT
j_call: TRBJ2-5; d_call: -; clone_size: -; v_call: TRBV4-1; cdr3_aa: CASSQDGQETQYF; cdr3_nt: TGCGCCAGCAGCCAAGATGGGCAAGAGACCCAGTACTTC
j_call: TRBJ2-3; d_call: -; clone_size: -; v_call: TRBV29-1; cdr3_aa: CSWTTTDTQYF; cdr3_nt: TGCAGCTGGACAACCACAGATACGCAGTATTTT
j_call: TRBJ1-6; d_call: -; clone_size: -; v_call: TRBV30; cdr3_aa: CAWSTGTENSPLHF; cdr3_nt: TGTGCCTGGAGCACCGGGACGGAAAATTCACCCCTCCACTTT
j_call: TRBJ1-1; d_call: TRBD1; clone_size: -; v_call: TRBV16; cdr3_aa: CASSRETGHTEAFF; cdr3_nt: TGTGCCAGCAGCCGCGAGACAGGGCACACTGAAGCTTTCTTT
j_call: TRBJ2-2; d_call: -; clone_size: -; v_call: TRBV18; cdr3_aa: CASSPTGTDTGELFF; cdr3_nt: TGTGCCAGCTCACCCACGGGGACTGACACCGGGGAGCTGTTTTTT
j_call: TRBJ1-1; d_call: -; clone_size: -; v_call: TRBV15; cdr3_aa: CATSGWVGVSTEAFF; cdr3_nt: TGTGCCACCAGCGGTTGGGTAGGGGTTTCGACTGAAGCTTTCTTT
j_call: TRBJ2-1; d_call: TRBD1; clone_size: -; v_call: TRBV7-7; cdr3_aa: CASSLAGTGWNEQFF; cdr3_nt: TGTGCCAGCAGCTTAGCCGGGACAGGGTGGAATGAGCAGTTCTTC
j_call: TRBJ1-2; d_call: -; clone_size: -; v_call: TRBV6-4; cdr3_aa: CASSEVQEPYGYTF; cdr3_nt: TGTGCCAGCAGTGAAGTCCAGGAGCCCTATGGCTACACCTTC
j_call: TRBJ2-4; d_call: -; clone_size: -; v_call: TRBV4-2; cdr3_aa: CASSQVSAIQNIQYF; cdr3_nt: TGTGCCAGCAGCCAAGTATCGGCTATCCAAAACATTCAGTACTTC
j_call: TRBJ1-5; d_call: -; clone_size: -; v_call: TRBV28; cdr3_aa: CASSLLQTNQPQHF; cdr3_nt: TGTGCCAGCAGTTTGCTCCAGACAAATCAGCCCCAGCATTTT
j_call: TRBJ2-3; d_call: TRBD1; clone_size: few; v_call: TRBV5-6; cdr3_aa: CASSFPGQGGTDTQYF; cdr3_nt: TGTGCCAGCAGCTTCCCGGGACAGGGAGGCACAGATACGCAGTATTTT
j_call: TRBJ2-7; d_call: -; clone_size: -; v_call: TRBV6-5; cdr3_aa: CASSSGLVTYEQYF; cdr3_nt: TGTGCCAGCAGCTCGGGACTCGTTACCTACGAGCAGTACTTC
j_call: TRBJ2-7; d_call: TRBD2; clone_size: -; v_call: TRBV28; cdr3_aa: CASSGGGSNFYEQYF; cdr3_nt: TGTGCCAGCAGCGGGGGGGGCAGCAACTTCTACGAGCAGTACTTC
j_call: TRBJ1-3; d_call: -; clone_size: -; v_call: TRBV9; cdr3_aa: CASSAYGDSSGNTIYF; cdr3_nt: TGTGCCAGCAGCGCCTATGGGGATTCCTCTGGAAACACCATATATTTT
j_call: TRBJ2-7; d_call: -; clone_size: -; v_call: TRBV2; cdr3_aa: CASSSQMDSYEQYF; cdr3_nt: TGTGCCAGCAGTTCACAGATGGACAGCTACGAGCAGTACTTC
j_call: TRBJ1-2; d_call: -; clone_size: -; v_call: TRBV30; cdr3_aa: CARQGRGLGEYGYTF; cdr3_nt: TGTGCCCGGCAGGGCAGGGGCTTGGGTGAATATGGCTACACCTTC
j_call: TRBJ2-7; d_call: -; clone_size: -; v_call: TRBV2; cdr3_aa: CASTAGPLEQYF; cdr3_nt: TGTGCCAGCACCGCAGGGCCCCTCGAGCAGTACTTC
j_call: TRBJ2-2; d_call: TRBD2; clone_size: -; v_call: TRBV19; cdr3_aa: CASSTRTSGRPWTGELFF; cdr3_nt: TGTGCCAGTAGTACGAGGACTAGCGGGAGGCCCTGGACCGGGGAGCTGTTTTTT
j_call: TRBJ2-7; d_call: -; clone_size: many; v_call: TRBV11-2; cdr3_aa: CASSPLARVSSYEQYF; cdr3_nt: TGTGCCAGCAGCCCGCTAGCGCGAGTAAGCTCCTACGAGCAGTACTTC
j_call: TRBJ2-5; d_call: TRBD2; clone_size: -; v_call: TRBV7-3; cdr3_aa: CASSPGTGGSQETQYF; cdr3_nt: TGTGCCAGCAGCCCAGGAACGGGGGGGAGCCAAGAGACCCAGTACTTC